This TCR beta chain derives from a study of blood T cell repertoires in COVID-19. The CDR3 sequence is 14 residues long. V dropped 4 bases and J dropped 5 bases, with 14 bases sitting between them. Germline loops: CDR1 SNHLY, CDR2 FYNNEI. The assay was immunoSEQ multiplex PCR, and TCRdb's table has in-frame clones only and misses some. The sample has roughly 150,000 clones, approximately 82% seen once; the top ten hold just over 9.5%. This TCR derives from a woman aged 50 to 65 with acute or convalescent COVID-19. The chain is built from TRBV2 and TRBJ1-1; D is undetermined. The sequencing sample was made of peripheral blood. The CDR3 sequence: CASSVYRSGTEAFF. The CDR3 DNA reads TGTGCCAGCAGTGTCTACCGGAGCGGGACTGAAGCTTTCTTT.